A selection of T cell receptor beta chains follows, all from one sample in a study of T cell changes during pregnancy in multiple sclerosis. Assay: immunoSEQ multiplex PCR; the TCRdb copy retains only in-frame clones and omits some. This sample has some 30,000 clones, with roughly 89% found just once. Sample: CD8+ T cells from peripheral blood mononuclear cells, taken before pregnancy. These receptor sequences come from a female donor with multiple sclerosis, enrolled in a pregnancy study. CDR3s include the opening cysteine and the closing phenylalanine or tryptophan. Fields, in order: V gene, D gene, clone size, J gene, CDR3 protein, CDR3 DNA. D genes are given only for firm matches. Some rows mark clone size as missing; the rest say once, few, many or name a class of expanded clone.

TRBV11-2	TRBD1	-	TRBJ2-7	CASSLDDRVVDEQYF	TGTGCCAGCAGCTTAGACGACAGGGTGGTGGACGAGCAGTACTTC
TRBV13	TRBD1	-	TRBJ1-5	CASSFSIPGQGRRGNQPQHF	TGTGCCAGCAGCTTCTCCATCCCGGGACAGGGCCGAAGGGGCAATCAGCCCCAGCATTTT
TRBV7-9	TRBD1	-	TRBJ2-3	CASKQGRTDTQYF	TGTGCCAGCAAACAGGGGCGCACAGATACGCAGTATTTT
TRBV15	TRBD1	-	TRBJ1-5	CATSRGTGWNQPQHF	TGTGCCACCAGCAGAGGGACAGGGTGGAATCAGCCCCAGCATTTT
TRBV4-1	-	-	TRBJ1-5	CASSQDSSQPQHF	TGCGCCAGCAGCCAAGATAGTTCGCAGCCCCAGCATTTT
TRBV13	-	-	TRBJ2-7	CASSSGGVSYEQYF	TGTGCCAGCAGCTCAGGCGGGGTTTCCTACGAGCAGTACTTC
TRBV28	-	once	TRBJ1-2	CASSLAGIYTF	TGTGCCAGCAGTTTAGCAGGGATCTACACCTTC
TRBV19	TRBD2	-	TRBJ2-1	CASAGSGRGGEQFF	TGTGCCAGTGCGGGGAGCGGGAGAGGGGGTGAGCAGTTCTTC
TRBV19	-	-	TRBJ1-1	CASSYPTGAWNTEAFF	TGTGCCAGTAGTTATCCGACAGGAGCTTGGAACACTGAAGCTTTCTTT
TRBV13	-	once	TRBJ1-2	CASSLGPDSYGYTF	TGTGCCAGCAGCTTAGGGCCGGACAGCTATGGCTACACCTTC
TRBV18	-	once	TRBJ2-3	CASSSLDAVDWGTDTQYF	TGTGCCAGCTCATCCCTCGACGCCGTCGACTGGGGCACAGATACGCAGTATTTT
TRBV30	-	-	TRBJ1-1	CAWSHLGDFLNTEAFF	TGTGCCTGGAGTCATTTGGGGGACTTCTTGAACACTGAAGCTTTCTTT
TRBV6-4	TRBD2	few	TRBJ2-3	CASSGGTSGGTDTQYF	TGTGCCAGCAGTGGAGGGACTAGCGGGGGCACAGATACGCAGTATTTT
TRBV27	TRBD2	-	TRBJ2-1	CASRLAGAGNEQFF	TGTGCCAGCAGACTAGCGGGAGCGGGGAATGAGCAGTTCTTC
TRBV28	TRBD1	-	TRBJ2-3	CASSIRQGRLTDTQYF	TGTGCCAGCAGCATACGACAGGGGAGGTTGACAGATACGCAGTATTTT
TRBV27	-	-	TRBJ1-5	CASSFSGGNQPQHF	TGTGCCAGCAGTTTTTCAGGCGGCAATCAGCCCCAGCATTTT
TRBV9	-	-	TRBJ2-5	CASSTGGEETQYF	TGTGCCAGCAGCACCGGGGGAGAGGAGACCCAGTACTTC
TRBV4-1	-	-	TRBJ1-2	CASSQARFLDGYTF	TGCGCCAGCAGCCAAGCCCGGTTTTTGGATGGCTACACCTTC
TRBV2	TRBD1	once	TRBJ2-1	CASSEDPGQGVYNEQFF	TGTGCCAGCAGTGAAGACCCGGGACAGGGGGTATACAATGAGCAGTTCTTC
TRBV28	-	-	TRBJ2-7	CASSLWRTEITYEQYF	TGTGCCAGCAGTTTATGGCGGACAGAGATTACCTACGAGCAGTACTTC
TRBV6-4	TRBD2	-	TRBJ2-1	CASSDSTSGSYNEQFF	TGTGCCAGCAGTGACTCGACTAGCGGGAGCTACAATGAGCAGTTCTTC